The 10 T cell receptor beta chains in this list originate from one sample, sequenced in a study of shared clonotypes between healthy human individuals. Assay: immunoSEQ multiplex PCR; the TCRdb copy retains only in-frame clones and omits some. The repertoire holds roughly 2,500,000 clones, with approximately 93% as singletons. The sequenced sample was naive CD4+ T cells from PBMCs. The subset here: CD45RA+ positively selected. All receptors derive from a man aged 18-30 years in good health. Some clones in this sample may be carry-over from other donors' samples.

For this clone: Other nucleotide sequences in the sample specify the same CDR3. V usage is TRBV28 and J usage is TRBJ2-7; perhaps TRBD2 as D (6 bases). Germline CDR1 MDHEN, CDR2 SYDVKM. There are 15 residues in the CDR3. The V end lost 3 bases, the J end lost 0 bases, and 12 bases lay between the germline ends. CDR3 DNA: TGTGCCAGCAGTTTGGGCGGGGCCCCCTCCTACGAGCAGTACTTC. It encodes CASSLGGAPSYEQYF.

The chain employs TRBV4-1 and TRBJ2-7, with D hard to call. This CDR3 comprises 12 residues. V lost 3 bases and J 5 bases, leaving 8 bases between the germline ends. Germline loops: CDR1 MGHRA, CDR2 YSYEKL. The CDR3 nucleotides are TGCGCCAGCAGCCAGGGTTTCAACGAGCAGTACTTC. Protein sequence: CASSQGFNEQYF.

As to this clone: Other DNA variants within this sample encode the same CDR3. The chain combines TRBV5-1 with TRBJ2-1; TRBD1 aligns across 8 bases. The V and J ends lost 0 bases and 7 bases, in that order; junction bases with no gene match: 6. Germline CDR1 is SGHRS and CDR2 is YFSETQ. This CDR3 comprises 15 residues. The CDR3 reads CASSLGQGAGNEQFF. In DNA, the CDR3 is TGCGCCAGCAGCTTGGGTCAGGGGGCGGGAAATGAGCAGTTCTTC.

The DNA of the CDR3 is TGTGCCAGCAGCTTGGTCACGGGCCCTTCCTATGGCTACACCTTC. Translation gives CASSLVTGPSYGYTF. V and J are TRBV5-8 and TRBJ1-2, with D uncertain. V was clipped by 0 bases and J by 4 bases, with 13 bases between them. The length of the CDR3 is 15 residues. CDR1 is SGHTS and CDR2 is YDEGEE in the germline V gene.

Concerning this clone: The same CDR3 arises from other DNA sequences in this sample as well. This chain connects TRBV11-2 to TRBJ1-3; the D is unclear. The CDR3 sequence is 14 residues long. Germline V gene data show CDR1 as SGHAT and CDR2 as FQNNGV. The germline V and J ends were trimmed by 3 bases and 0 bases, with 6 bases remaining between them. The CDR3 nucleotides read TGTGCCAGCAGCTTGGGGATCTCTGGAAACACCATATATTTT. It translates to CASSLGISGNTIYF.

V gene TRBV4-1 combines with J gene TRBJ1-5, with TRBD1 matching over 7 bases. V trimming: 0 bases; J trimming: 3 bases; junction bases outside the gene matches: 8. CDR1 and CDR2 from the germline V gene are MGHRA and YSYEKL. CDR3 length: 17 residues. CDR3 nucleotide sequence: TGCGCCAGCAGCCAAGATCGTACAGGGGCGAACAATCAGCCCCAGCATTTT. It translates to CASSQDRTGANNQPQHF.

This chain joins TRBV5-5 and TRBJ2-4, with unresolved D. The germline V gene encodes CDR1 SGHKS and CDR2 YYEKEE (reference sequence). V was shortened by 4 bases and J by 5 bases, with 19 bases between the two germline ends. The CDR3 loop spans 16 amino acids. The CDR3 sequence: CASSPTPGIRQNIQYF. CDR3 coding DNA: TGTGCCAGCAGCCCGACCCCTGGGATTCGGCAAAACATTCAGTACTTC.

The chain links TRBV5-1 to TRBJ2-5; D is undetermined. CDR3 length: 15 amino acids. From germline, CDR1 is SGHRS and CDR2 YFSETQ. Deletions cut 4 bases from V and 0 bases from J, with 13 bases between. The DNA of the CDR3 is TGCGCCAGCAGCGGGAACACAGATAACCAAGAGACCCAGTACTTC. Protein sequence: CASSGNTDNQETQYF.

The genes are TRBV5-6 and TRBJ2-7; TRBD1 might be the D (5 bases). Trimming stripped 3 bases from V and 0 bases from J, with 10 bases between. The germline V gene encodes CDR1 SGHDT and CDR2 YYEEEE. The CDR3 loop spans 14 amino acids. DNA for the CDR3: TGTGCCAGCAGCTCTGACAGCCCCTCCTACGAGCAGTACTTC. This codes for CASSSDSPSYEQYF.

The chain is built from TRBV14 and TRBJ2-7; D may be TRBD1 or TRBD2 (5 bases each). Germline CDR1 reads SGHDN; CDR2 reads FVKESK. The CDR3 runs to 14 residues. V lost 3 bases, J lost 2 bases, and 11 bases lay in between. The CDR3 here is CASSHRDGAYEQYF. The CDR3 region has the DNA TGTGCCAGCAGCCACCGGGACGGGGCCTACGAGCAGTACTTC.